This T cell receptor (beta chain) derives from a study of CD4 T cells in relation to SARS-CoV-2 and coronaviruses. Produced via immunoSEQ multiplex PCR; TCRdb's table is partial and in-frame only. The data show about 64,000 clones, with over 90% seen just once and 0.13% to 0.15% held by the top ten. CDR3 length: 15 residues. The V gene's germline CDR1 is SGHKS and CDR2 YYEKEE (reference sequence). Trimming at V came to 3 bases and at J to 3 bases, leaving 5 bases not matched to a gene. Unexposed donor CD4+ T cells date from about 2010-2019, before the COVID-19 pandemic. Source material: naive CD4+ T cells from PBMCs. Regarding subset: naive CD4+ T cells isolated by negative enrichment. The sequence was obtained from a human donor in good health. The gene calls are TRBV5-5 and TRBJ2-1; 8 nucleotides agree with TRBD1. CDR3 loop: CASSSGTGHYNEQFF. The CDR3 nucleotides are TGTGCCAGCAGCTCCGGGACAGGCCACTACAATGAGCAGTTCTTC.